This T cell receptor beta chain was found in a study of cytomegalovirus exposure and HLA in healthy donors. It was with 60 Vbeta and 13 Jbeta primers that the PCR ran. Generated by immunoSEQ multiplex PCR, the TCRdb table keeps only in-frame clones and is missing some. The table counts 75,000 to 95,000 clones; about 4.6% lies in the top ten. Trimming removed 2 bases from V and 3 bases from J, with 8 bases in between. CDR1 GTSNPN and CDR2 SVGIG come from the germline V gene (reference sequence). There are 13 residues in the CDR3. The source material was PBMCs. The chain employs TRBV30 and TRBJ1-5; D ambiguous. This clonotype was obtained from a man aged 25-45 years in good health and CMV-seronegative. Here the CDR3 reads CAWSSDTNQPQHF. The CDR3 DNA is TGTGCCTGGAGTTCAGATACCAATCAGCCCCAGCATTTT.